This TCR beta chain was found in a study of response to subunit inactivated influenza vaccine. Study results and caveats: Researchers suggested that each seasonal influenza vaccination recruits few new T cells.

This clonotype has at least ten counts. Its antigen is still unknown. The CDR3 contains 13 residues. Germline assignment: CDR1 MNHNS and CDR2 SASEGT. Trimming took 7 bases from V and 7 from J, leaving 17 bases between them. TCRdb reanalysed the RT-PCR reads using MiXCR and keeps one entry per CDR3 protein. Of approximately 530,000 distinct CDR3 sequences in the sample, less than 7.5% were seen once. The sample consisted of PBMCs from blood, taken less than 30 months after vaccination. This clonotype was sampled from a man aged 45 to 75 who received an inactivated influenza vaccine. This chain links TRBV6-1 with TRBJ2-7; D is undetermined. The CDR3 region has the DNA TGTGCCAGCAAGAGACCGTCCCAAGGGGAGCAGTACTTC. Residues: CASKRPSQGEQYF.